These 18 T cell receptor beta chains share one sample of origin, sequenced in a study of T-cell memory formation after mild COVID-19. TCRdb independently ran MiXCR on the 5' RACE reads; one entry per CDR3 protein. Found here are under 650,000 distinct CDR3 sequences, 18% of them singletons; the top ten hold around 12%. The sample comprised PBMCs or a T cell subset sorted from them (not recorded which). All receptors come from an adult woman who had mild COVID-19 (a few samples of this study predate the infection). Cell type and time point are not known.

This chain links TRBV5-1 with TRBJ2-3, with D hard to call. This CDR3 contains 15 residues. Germline V gives CDR1 SGHRS, CDR2 YFSETQ. Trimming left V 4 bases short and J 2 bases short, with 14 bases between. CDR3 loop: CASSLGRPYTDTQYF. CDR3 DNA: TGCGCCAGCAGCCTGGGCCGCCCTTACACAGATACGCAGTATTTT.

The gene calls are TRBV6-1 and TRBJ1-2; possibly TRBD1 for D (6 bases). The germline V gene has CDR1 MNHNS and CDR2 SASEGT. CDR3 size: 12 residues. Trimming removed 7 bases at V and 6 bases at J, with 12 bases between. The CDR3 region has the DNA TGTGCCAGCACCCAGGGGTGGGATGGCTACACCTTC. Protein product: CASTQGWDGYTF.

J is TRBJ2-1 and V is TRBV6-2 or TRBV6-3; 8 nucleotides agree with TRBD2. The V and J ends lost 6 bases and 10 bases, in that order; junction bases with no gene match: 8. CDR3 size: 13 residues. Germline V gene lookup returns CDR1 MNHEY and CDR2 SVGEGT. The CDR3 nucleotides are TGTGCCAGCAGACTAGCGGCCCCCCCAGAGCAGTTCTTC. Residues: CASRLAAPPEQFF.

This clonotype was observed a handful of times. The rearrangement links TRBV20-1 to TRBJ2-7; D unclear. There are 12 residues in the CDR3. The germline V and J ends were trimmed by 7 bases and 6 bases, with 16 bases remaining between them. The germline gives CDR1 DFQATT, CDR2 SNEGSKA (reference sequence). CDR3 in DNA: TGCAGTGGCGTAAAAGAGCCCAGCGAGCAGTACTTC. It is translated as CSGVKEPSEQYF.

The V gene is TRBV30, the J gene TRBJ1-6, with D possibly being TRBD1 (6 bases). The CDR3 spans 14 residues. V lost 4 bases, J lost 6 bases, and 13 bases lay in between. Per germline, CDR1 GTSNPN and CDR2 SVGIG (reference sequence). The CDR3 loop is CAWIAGAGNSPLHF. The CDR3, as DNA: TGTGCCTGGATAGCGGGGGCAGGTAATTCACCCCTCCACTTT. Drawing the rest from reference TRBV30 and TRBJ1-6, the complete variable domain is SQTIHQWPATLVQPVGSPLSLECTVEGTSNPNLYWYRQAAGRGLQLLFYSVGIGQISSEVPQNLSASRPQDRQFILSSKKLLLSDSGFYLCAWIAGAGNSPLHFGNGTRLTVT.

The V and J genes are TRBV12-3 or TRBV12-4 and TRBJ2-2; a weak D match, TRBD1 (5 bases). This CDR3 has 13 residues. Trimming left V 6 bases short and J 6 bases short, with 11 bases between. The CDR3 sequence is CASRSGIPGELFF. CDR3 in DNA: TGTGCCAGCAGGTCAGGGATCCCCGGGGAGCTGTTTTTT.

This clonotype was detected a few times. The V call is TRBV7-9, the J call TRBJ1-1; possibly TRBD1 for D (6 bases). The CDR3 totals 15 residues. Germline CDR1 and CDR2: SEHNR and FQNEAQ (reference sequence). V was pared by 0 bases and J by 5 bases, with 13 bases between. CDR3 protein: CASSLALGGRTEAFF. For the CDR3, the DNA is TGTGCCAGCAGCTTAGCGTTAGGGGGACGGACTGAAGCTTTCTTT. The whole variable domain, filled in from reference TRBV7-9 and TRBJ1-1, reads DTGVSQNPRHKITKRGQNVTFRCDPISEHNRLYWYRQTLGQGPEFLTYFQNEAQLEKSRLLSDRFSAERPKGSFSTLEIQRTEQGDSAMYLCASSLALGGRTEAFFGQGTRLTVV.

This clonotype occurred a few times. V and J are TRBV5-6 and TRBJ2-1; D ambiguous. This CDR3 has 16 residues. Germline CDR1 is SGHDT and CDR2 is YYEEEE. The V end was cut by 1 base, the J end by 5 bases, with 16 bases between. CDR3 nucleotide sequence: TGTGCCAGCAGCTTGAGGTCCGTGAACAAGGACAATGAGCAGTTCTTC. As protein: CASSLRSVNKDNEQFF.

This clonotype came up a few times. The chain recombines TRBV4-1 with TRBJ2-7, with 7 bases aligning to TRBD1. The CDR3 runs to 14 residues. V trimming: 6 bases; J trimming: 2 bases; junction bases outside the gene matches: 7. Germline CDR1 reads MGHRA; CDR2 reads YSYEKL. In nucleotides, the CDR3 is TGCGCCAGCAGTCCCACAGGGGTCACCTACGAGCAGTACTTC. It encodes CASSPTGVTYEQYF.

This clonotype was recorded a few times. J is TRBJ2-6 and V is TRBV6-2 or TRBV6-3; D unresolved. The V end was cut by 2 bases, the J end by 0 bases, with 5 bases between. The CDR3 totals 15 residues. CDR1 and CDR2 (germline): MNHEY, SVGEGT. The CDR3: CASSYRVSGANVLTF. The CDR3, as DNA: TGTGCCAGCAGTTACAGAGTCTCTGGGGCCAACGTCCTGACTTTC.

This chain connects TRBV5-1 to TRBJ2-5; D unresolved. V was cut by 0 bases and J by 2 bases, with 8 bases left in between. The germline CDR1 and CDR2 sequences are SGHRS and YFSETQ. The CDR3 consists of 14 residues. The chain's CDR3 is CASSLERLQETQYF. In DNA, the CDR3 is TGCGCCAGCAGCTTGGAGCGCCTGCAAGAGACCCAGTACTTC.

This clonotype was found a few times. This chain links TRBV5-1 with TRBJ2-1; TRBD1 matches 7 bases. The germline V gene encodes CDR1 SGHRS and CDR2 YFSETQ. V dropped 6 bases and J dropped 4; count of bases not matched to a gene: 7. The CDR3 consists of 14 residues. This chain's CDR3 is CASTQGEGYNEQFF. For the CDR3, the DNA is TGCGCCAGCACGCAGGGGGAAGGGTACAATGAGCAGTTCTTC.

The genes are TRBV12-3 or TRBV12-4 and TRBJ2-2; no clear D. This CDR3 has 14 amino acids. CDR3 DNA: TGTGCAGATAAAGTTCGGTTAGACACCGGGGAGCTGTTTTTT. This encodes CADKVRLDTGELFF.

In nucleotides, the CDR3 is TGTGCCAGCAGCAAAGTCGGGGGGCGGGAGACCCAGTACTTC. Residues: CASSKVGGRETQYF. The chain links TRBV21-1 to TRBJ2-5; TRBD1, as called in the table, went unchecked against the DNA. TRBV21-1 is listed as a pseudogene. The CDR3 has 14 amino acids.

The rearrangement links TRBV20-1 to TRBJ1-1; no clear D gene. Trimming took off 7 bases at V and 1 base at J, with 7 bases between the two ends. The CDR3 runs 11 residues. CDR1 is DFQATT and CDR2 is SNEGSKA in the germline V gene (reference sequence). For the CDR3, the DNA is TGCAGTGGACCCGGGAACACTGAAGCTTTCTTT. Amino acid sequence: CSGPGNTEAFF.

This clonotype has only a few counts. The chain links TRBV7-6 to TRBJ1-2; no firm D call. V was pared by 1 base and J by 2 bases, with 11 bases between. The V gene's germline CDR1 is SGHVS and CDR2 FNYEAQ. The CDR3 totals 15 residues. In DNA, the CDR3 is TGTGCCAGCAGCTTAGATTCCTTCGGGAACTATGGCTACACCTTC. Protein sequence: CASSLDSFGNYGYTF.

This clonotype was counted between two and nine times. The rearrangement uses TRBV27 and TRBJ2-7, with 7 nucleotides matching TRBD1. Germline V CDR1 and CDR2: MNHEY, SMNVEV (reference sequence). V shed 9 bases, J shed 4 bases, and the junction held 15 bases outside the gene matches. The CDR3 is made up of 15 amino acids. DNA of the CDR3: TGTGCCAGTATAAAGTCCTGGACAGGAGTTTACGAGCAGTACTTC. Its protein is CASIKSWTGVYEQYF.

This clonotype was seen at least ten times. The gene calls are TRBV12-3 or TRBV12-4 and TRBJ2-5; TRBD2 matches at 8 bases. The CDR3 is made up of 13 amino acids. Trimming took 7 bases from V and 3 from J; bases not matched to a gene: 4. The CDR3 nucleotides are TGTGCCAGCACCACTAGCGGAAAAGAGACCCAGTACTTC. Protein product: CASTTSGKETQYF.